Each of the 27 T cell receptor beta chains below was sequenced from the same sample in a study of T cell repertoires in cytomegalovirus infection. Using its own MiXCR run on the reads, TCRdb lists one record per CDR3 protein. The sample consists of about 250,000 distinct CDR3 sequences, 6.5% of them appearing once. Sequencing was done on a sample of PBMCs. The receptors derive from a human donor in good health (CMV status not recorded). Some clones in this sample may be carry-over from other donors' samples.

The table lists this clonotype with many counts. This chain links TRBV7-2 with TRBJ1-5; D not certain. The CDR3 covers 15 residues. V gave up 0 bases and J gave up 1 base, with 7 bases separating them. Germline loops: CDR1 SGHTA, CDR2 FQGNSA. CDR3 amino acids: CASSLAGFSNQPQHF. The DNA for the CDR3 is TGTGCCAGCAGCTTAGCAGGGTTCAGCAATCAGCCCCAGCATTTT.

This clonotype has just a few counts. The rearrangement uses TRBV6-1 and TRBJ2-1; D gene unclear. Per the germline V gene, CDR1 is MNHNS and CDR2 is SASEGT. The CDR3 runs to 11 residues. V was clipped by 6 bases and J by 13 bases, with 13 bases between them. The CDR3 nucleotides read TGTGCCAGCAGCGCGGACGGAGCCCAGTTCTTC. It translates to CASSADGAQFF.

This clonotype has just a few counts. V is TRBV3-1 and J is TRBJ1-3; unclear D gene. Trimming took 4 bases from V and 4 from J, leaving 11 bases between them. The CDR3 runs to 14 residues. Germline lookup yields CDR1 LGHDT and CDR2 YNNKEL (reference sequence). Here the CDR3 reads CASSLRGNGNTIYF. For the CDR3, the DNA is TGTGCCAGCAGCCTCCGGGGTAACGGAAACACCATATATTTT.

This clonotype came up many times. The V gene is TRBV6-5, the J gene TRBJ2-7, with TRBD1 matching over 10 bases. The ends lost 8 bases at V and 4 bases at J; junction bases unmatched: 11. Germline V lookup: CDR1 MNHEY, CDR2 SVGAGI. The CDR3 runs to 15 residues. CDR3 DNA sequence: TGTGCCAGCCGACTCGGGGGACAGGGGTTGTACGAGCAGTACTTC. It yields the protein CASRLGGQGLYEQYF.

The rearrangement links TRBV12-3 or TRBV12-4 to TRBJ1-6; 8 nucleotides line up with TRBD1. This CDR3 comprises 14 residues. V was pared by 4 bases and J by 11 bases, with 7 bases of the junction left unmatched. The CDR3 here is CASSSTGDVPPLHF. The CDR3 DNA reads as TGTGCCAGCAGTTCGACAGGGGACGTGCCACCCCTCCACTTT.

The sample holds many counts of this clonotype. This chain links TRBV28 with TRBJ1-4, with TRBD1 identical over 10 bases. The trim removed 5 bases at V and 3 bases at J, leaving 6 bases unmatched. Germline loops: CDR1 MDHEN, CDR2 SYDVKM. The CDR3 is made up of 16 amino acids. As DNA, the CDR3 is TGTGCCAGCAGTCCGTACGGGACAGGGGCTAATGAAAAACTGTTTTTT. Translating it yields CASSPYGTGANEKLFF.

This clonotype was seen at least ten times. The chain employs TRBV2 and TRBJ1-2, with D possibly being TRBD1 (6 bases). The CDR3 contains 16 residues. CDR1 and CDR2 (germline): SNHLY, FYNNEI. V was trimmed by 2 bases and J by 8 bases, leaving 21 bases between them. CDR3 region: CASSENGGQEALGYTF. DNA for the CDR3: TGTGCCAGCAGTGAAAATGGGGGGCAGGAGGCCCTAGGCTACACCTTC.

This clonotype appeared many times. This chain uses TRBV5-6 with TRBJ1-6, with TRBD1 identical over 11 bases. CDR1 and CDR2 from the germline V gene are SGHDT and YYEEEE. This CDR3 comprises 18 residues. V lost 3 bases to trimming and J lost 0 bases; unmatched junction nucleotides: 5. The CDR3 is CASSSDRGRSSYNSPLHF. CDR3 in DNA: TGTGCCAGCAGCTCGGACAGGGGGCGGAGCTCCTATAATTCACCCCTCCACTTT. Combining the CDR3 with reference TRBV5-6 and TRBJ1-6 gives the whole variable domain DAGVTQSPTHLIKTRGQQVTLRCSPKSGHDTVSWYQQALGQGPQFIFQYYEEEERQRGNFPDRFSGHQFPNYSSELNVNALLLGDSALYLCASSSDRGRSSYNSPLHFGNGTRLTVT.

This clonotype was seen a handful of times. The rearrangement uses TRBV10-3 and TRBJ2-1; 7 nucleotides line up with TRBD1. Trimming took 6 bases from V and 7 from J; bases not matched to a gene: 9. The CDR3 is 14 amino acids. From germline, CDR1 is ENHRY and CDR2 SYGVKD. CDR3 nucleotide sequence: TGTGCCATCAGCGCCGGGACAGCGCGGAATGAGCAGTTCTTC. Its protein is CAISAGTARNEQFF.

This clonotype was detected only a few times. Here the CDR3 reads CASSVGPPRDNQPQHF. Written as DNA, the CDR3 is TGTGCCAGCAGCGTTGGACCCCCGAGGGACAATCAGCCCCAGCATTTT. This chain uses TRBV5-6 with TRBJ1-5; D gene uncertain. The CDR3 extends over 16 amino acids. Trimming shortened V by 4 bases and J by 3 bases, and 17 bases separated the two germline ends. Germline V lookup: CDR1 SGHDT, CDR2 YYEEEE.

This clonotype was counted at least ten times. The chain uses TRBV7-9 and TRBJ1-2, with D possibly being TRBD1 (5 bases). The CDR3 runs to 13 residues. Between the trimmed V and J ends, which lost 3 bases and 4 bases, there was a span of 9 bases. Germline CDR1 reads SEHNR; CDR2 reads FQNEAQ (reference sequence). CDR3 in DNA: TGTGCCAGCAGCTTCAGGGACGGCTATGGCTACACCTTC. Translated: CASSFRDGYGYTF.

The rearrangement joins TRBV6-2 or TRBV6-3 to TRBJ2-3, with TRBD2 matching over 8 bases. This CDR3 is built from 15 residues. The J segment lost 6 bases and the V segment lost 6 bases, leaving 11 bases of the junction unmatched. Germline CDR1 MNHEY, CDR2 SVGEGT. DNA for the CDR3: TGTGCCAGCAGCGGACTAGCCCATCGGGTTGATACGCAGTATTTT. It yields the protein CASSGLAHRVDTQYF.

This clonotype was observed many times. V is TRBV7-2 and J is TRBJ1-6; no firm D call. The CDR3 is 14 residues long. Germline values: CDR1 SGHTA, CDR2 FQGNSA. The V gene lost 2 bases and the J gene lost 7 bases, with 9 bases spanning the gap. This CDR3 is CASSLTTRNSPLHF. CDR3 coding DNA: TGTGCCAGCAGCTTAACTACCCGGAATTCACCCCTCCACTTT.

At least ten counts were recorded for this clonotype. V is TRBV5-6 and J is TRBJ2-2; unclear D gene. V dropped 0 bases and J dropped 5 bases, with 8 bases sitting between them. This CDR3 region has 14 residues. The germline CDR1 and CDR2 sequences are SGHDT and YYEEEE. The CDR3 DNA sequence: TGTGCCAGCAGCTTGGCCCTCCGAACCGGGGAGCTGTTTTTT. Its translation: CASSLALRTGELFF.

This clonotype was found many times. The DNA for the CDR3 is TGTGCCAGCAGCCCCGTGGGGGGAGGGACTGAAGCTTTCTTT. It yields the protein CASSPVGGGTEAFF. The genes are TRBV7-9 and TRBJ1-1; a weak D match, TRBD1 (5 bases). V gave up 5 bases and J gave up 5 bases, with 15 bases separating them. The CDR3 contains 14 residues. Germline CDR1 SEHNR, CDR2 FQNEAQ (reference sequence).

This clonotype was counted at least ten times. DNA of the CDR3: TGTGCCAGCAGTCAGGACAGGGGTAGGAATCAGCCCCAGCATTTT. It yields the protein CASSQDRGRNQPQHF. V is TRBV6-6 and J is TRBJ1-5; 9 bases line up with TRBD1. The CDR3 sequence is 15 residues long. The germline gives CDR1 MNHNY, CDR2 SVGAGI (reference sequence). J was trimmed by 4 bases and V by 5 bases; bases with no gene match: 6.

There are many counts of this clonotype. This chain links TRBV3-1 with TRBJ2-5; D remains ambiguous. This CDR3 comprises 15 residues. V was trimmed by 4 bases and J by 2 bases, leaving 14 bases between them. CDR1 is LGHDT, CDR2 YNNKEL, per germline (reference sequence). CDR3 DNA: TGTGCCAGCAGCCGCCCGGGCCTCCAACAAGAGACCCAGTACTTC. Translated: CASSRPGLQQETQYF.

Ten or more counts support this clonotype. The rearrangement uses TRBV28 and TRBJ1-1; unclear D gene. This CDR3 is built from 14 residues. Germline CDR1 reads MDHEN; CDR2 reads SYDVKM. Trimming pared 5 bases from V and 1 base from J, leaving 11 bases between. CDR3 region: CASSRGYWNTEAFF. CDR3 sequence (DNA): TGTGCCAGCAGTAGAGGGTATTGGAACACTGAAGCTTTCTTT.

This clonotype appeared many times. The rearrangement links TRBV9 to TRBJ2-1; D possibly corresponds to TRBD2 (6 bases). The CDR3 totals 17 residues. Germline values: CDR1 SGDLS, CDR2 YYNGEE. Trimming took 3 bases from V and 4 from J, leaving 20 bases between them. In DNA form, the CDR3 reads TGTGCCAGCAGCGACCACTTTGGGCGGGGCGAATACAATGAGCAGTTCTTC. Translating it yields CASSDHFGRGEYNEQFF.

The gene calls are TRBV7-9 and TRBJ2-3; possibly TRBD1 or TRBD2 for D (6 bases each). Trimming cost V 5 bases and J 6 bases, with 18 bases left between them. The germline V gene has CDR1 SEHNR and CDR2 FQNEAQ (reference sequence). The CDR3 is made up of 15 amino acids. In DNA form, the CDR3 reads TGTGCCAGCAGCCCCGAGGGGGGCTGGAGTGATACGCAGTATTTT. Protein: CASSPEGGWSDTQYF.

This chain joins TRBV12-3 or TRBV12-4 and TRBJ2-7; possible D gene TRBD1, 6 bases. V dropped 2 bases and J dropped 5 bases, with 13 bases sitting between them. The CDR3 runs 14 residues. The chain's CDR3 is CASSLQGRLNEQYF. CDR3 DNA sequence: TGTGCCAGCAGTTTACAGGGGCGGCTTAACGAGCAGTACTTC.

The J gene is TRBJ2-1, the V gene TRBV7-3; TRBD2 aligns across 11 bases. Trimming cost V 5 bases and J 2 bases; bases outside gene matches: 5. Germline loops: CDR1 SGHTA, CDR2 FQGTGA. CDR3 size: 16 residues. CDR3 sequence reads: CASSPPGLAAYNEQFF. The CDR3 region has the DNA TGTGCCAGCAGCCCGCCGGGACTAGCGGCCTACAATGAGCAGTTCTTC.

This clonotype was seen ten or more times. The chain's CDR3 is CASRTLTGGRYEQYF. CDR3 nucleotide sequence: TGTGCCAGCAGGACATTAACAGGGGGCCGTTACGAGCAGTACTTC. V gene TRBV2 combines with J gene TRBJ2-7, with 9 bases aligning to TRBD1. Germline CDR1 reads SNHLY; CDR2 reads FYNNEI. The CDR3 covers 15 residues. V trimming: 6 bases; J trimming: 4 bases; junction bases outside the gene matches: 10.

In this sample, this clonotype turned up a few times. The chain joins TRBV6-2 or TRBV6-3 to TRBJ1-1; D remains unclear. This CDR3 contains 13 residues. Germline values: CDR1 MNHEY, CDR2 SVGEGT. The V end lost 8 bases, the J end lost 4 bases, and 14 bases lay between the germline ends. CDR3 DNA: TGTGCCAGCTACCCCGGAGTCTTCACTGAAGCTTTCTTT. Protein product: CASYPGVFTEAFF.

This clonotype came up many times. The rearrangement links TRBV6-2 or TRBV6-3 to TRBJ1-5; D gene uncertain. CDR3 size: 18 residues. Looked up from germline, CDR1 is MNHEY and CDR2 is SVGEGT. The V gene lost 0 bases and the J gene lost 0 bases, with 15 bases spanning the gap. CDR3 protein: CASSYSMSAIYSNQPQHF. CDR3 nucleotide sequence: TGTGCCAGCAGTTACTCGATGAGCGCTATCTATAGCAATCAGCCCCAGCATTTT.

This clonotype was counted ten times or more. This sequence joins TRBV5-5 and TRBJ2-7, with 7 positions matching TRBD1. The V gene end was trimmed by 5 bases and the J gene end by 3 bases; junction bases not matched to a gene: 5. CDR1 and CDR2 from the germline V gene are SGHKS and YYEKEE (reference sequence). The CDR3 covers 13 residues. CDR3 in amino acids: CASRSTGIYEQYF. CDR3 nucleotide sequence: TGTGCCAGCAGGTCGACAGGGATCTACGAGCAGTACTTC.

This clonotype has more than one count but fewer than ten. This rearrangement joins TRBV6-6 to TRBJ2-1, with TRBD2 as a possible D gene (6 bases). Trimming cost V 5 bases and J 13 bases, with 21 bases left between them. Germline CDR1 is MNHNY and CDR2 is SVGAGI (reference sequence). The CDR3 covers 14 residues. The CDR3 sequence is CASSNRDPKAGQFF. CDR3 sequence (DNA): TGTGCCAGCAGTAACCGGGACCCGAAAGCGGGTCAGTTCTTC.